A single sample is the source of the 21 T cell receptor beta chains below, sequenced in a study of blood T cell repertoires in COVID-19. Here immunoSEQ multiplex PCR was the method, and the copy in TCRdb shows in-frame clones only, minus some. The profile covers roughly 230,000 clones, with 65% to 90% appearing a single time and more than 4.5% taken by the ten largest. The material sequenced was peripheral blood. Every receptor here comes from a man in his fifties with COVID-19, enrolled during active disease.

J is TRBJ2-5 and V is TRBV27; 9 nucleotides line up with TRBD2. The CDR3 totals 15 residues. The V segment lost 6 bases and the J segment 4 bases; nucleotides outside the gene matches: 9. From germline, CDR1 is MNHEY and CDR2 SMNVEV (reference sequence). The CDR3 bases are TGTGCCAGCAGGGGGATACATAGCGGGGGAGAGACCCAGTACTTC. Translating gives CASRGIHSGGETQYF.

The rearrangement links TRBV3-1 (or the pseudogene TRBV3-2) to TRBJ2-7; 7 nucleotides agree with TRBD2. CDR1 and CDR2 from the germline V gene are LGHDT and YNNKEL (reference sequence). The CDR3 covers 15 residues. The ends lost 5 bases at V and 3 bases at J; junction bases unmatched: 10. The CDR3 loop is CASSGRGVTRYEQYF. Here the CDR3 DNA reads TGTGCCAGCAGCGGCCGGGGGGTGACCCGCTACGAGCAGTACTTC.

CDR3 sequence: CASSESGQSREQFF. In DNA form, the CDR3 reads TGCGCCAGCAGTGAGTCCGGACAATCGAGGGAGCAGTTCTTC. The chain has TRBV10-1 and TRBJ2-1; possible D gene TRBD1, 5 bases. V shed 0 bases and J shed 10 bases, with 13 bases lying between them. The germline gives CDR1 WNHNN, CDR2 SYGVQD (reference sequence). The CDR3 spans 14 residues.

This rearrangement joins TRBV7-6 to TRBJ1-1; D uncertain. CDR1 is SGHVS, CDR2 FNYEAQ, per germline. Between the trimmed V and J ends, which lost 1 base and 3 bases, there was a span of 6 bases. This CDR3 is built from 13 residues. As DNA, the CDR3 is TGTGCCAGCAGCTTAGGTACAGACACTGAAGCTTTCTTT. Encoded protein: CASSLGTDTEAFF.

V gene TRBV19 combines with J gene TRBJ2-3; 15 nucleotides match TRBD2. Germline values: CDR1 LNHDA, CDR2 SQIVND (reference sequence). The CDR3 contains 17 residues. After removal of 3 bases from V and 8 bases from J, the junction contained 9 bases not matched to a gene. The CDR3 DNA reads as TGTGCCAGTAGTATGAGCGGACTAGCGGGGGGGCTCGGTACGCAGTATTTT. Amino acid sequence: CASSMSGLAGGLGTQYF.

The gene calls are TRBV5-1 and TRBJ1-3; tentatively, D is TRBD1 (5 bases). Germline V gene sequence: CDR1 SGHRS, CDR2 YFSETQ. The length of the CDR3 is 15 residues. V was pared by 0 bases and J by 0 bases, with 7 bases between. The CDR3 spells CASSLAGISGNTIYF. CDR3 nucleotide sequence: TGCGCCAGCAGCTTGGCAGGGATCTCTGGAAACACCATATATTTT.

The chain joins TRBV6-1 to TRBJ2-7, with TRBD1 matching over 8 bases. The ends lost 0 bases at V and 2 bases at J; junction bases unmatched: 6. The CDR3 extends over 16 amino acids. CDR1 MNHNS and CDR2 SASEGT come from the germline V gene. DNA of the CDR3: TGTGCCAGCAGTGAAGCGCCCGCAGGGGGCGCCTACGAGCAGTACTTC. Amino acids: CASSEAPAGGAYEQYF.

The J gene is TRBJ2-5, the V gene TRBV30; a possible D gene is TRBD2 (6 bases). This CDR3 has 13 residues. Germline lookup yields CDR1 GTSNPN and CDR2 SVGIG (reference sequence). Trimming pared 8 bases from V and 2 bases from J, leaving 15 bases between. CDR3 sequence reads: CAPSQEGQETQYF. The CDR3 region has the DNA TGTGCCCCCTCTCAGGAGGGGCAAGAGACCCAGTACTTC.

This clone has only one observation. CDR3 residues: CASSWRGDEQYF. Written as DNA, the CDR3 is TGTGCCAGCAGTTGGCGGGGGGACGAGCAGTACTTC. This chain joins TRBV6-6 and TRBJ2-7, with 8 nucleotides matching TRBD2. Unmatched junction bases numbered 1, after V lost 4 bases and J lost 5 bases. The CDR3 contains 12 residues. Germline values: CDR1 MNHNY, CDR2 SVGAGI (reference sequence).

The chain employs TRBV29-1 and TRBJ2-7; 9 bases are shared with TRBD1. Germline V CDR1 and CDR2: SQVTM, ANQGSEA. V lost 4 bases, J lost 3 bases, and 4 bases stayed unmatched. CDR3 length: 13 amino acids. The CDR3 sequence: CSVGGQGDYEQYF. The CDR3 nucleotides read TGCAGCGTTGGGGGACAGGGAGACTACGAGCAGTACTTC.

Here the CDR3 reads CASTRTGRGHGYTF. The CDR3 region has the DNA TGTGCCAGCACCCGGACAGGTCGGGGACATGGCTACACCTTC. The chain employs TRBV28 and TRBJ1-2, with TRBD1 matching over 7 bases. After removal of 7 bases from V and 6 bases from J, the junction contained 11 bases not matched to a gene. The CDR3 has 14 residues. Per germline, CDR1 MDHEN and CDR2 SYDVKM.

The chain employs TRBV2 and TRBJ1-2, with D possibly being TRBD1 (6 bases). The V gene's germline CDR1 is SNHLY and CDR2 FYNNEI. The CDR3 is made up of 14 amino acids. Trimming left V 4 bases short and J 8 bases short, with 17 bases between. The CDR3 DNA reads as TGTGCCAGCAGTGTTTCCCGGGGGGCGGGAGGCTACACCTTC. Its protein is CASSVSRGAGGYTF.

A note on this clone: Other DNA sequences of this sample code for an identical CDR3. The V call is TRBV5-4, the J call TRBJ2-7; D unclear. V lost 5 bases, J lost 0 bases, and 9 bases lay in between. The CDR3 covers 13 residues. Germline-derived CDR1 and CDR2 are SGHNT and YYREEE (reference sequence). CDR3 protein: CASRPDISYEQYF. The CDR3 bases are TGTGCCAGCAGACCTGACATCTCCTACGAGCAGTACTTC.

V and J are TRBV28 and TRBJ2-7; maybe TRBD1 (5 bases). Germline V gene data show CDR1 as MDHEN and CDR2 as SYDVKM. The CDR3 runs 13 residues. Trimming stripped 5 bases from V and 3 bases from J, with 11 bases between. CDR3 coding DNA: TGTGCCAGCAGTCCAGGACACTTCTACGAGCAGTACTTC. Its translation: CASSPGHFYEQYF.

This clone showed up just a few times. The V and J genes are TRBV5-6 and TRBJ1-1; D ambiguous. In germline, CDR1 is SGHDT, CDR2 YYEEEE. This CDR3 has 13 amino acids. Trimming left V 1 base short and J 4 bases short, with 8 bases between. The CDR3 loop reads CASSLSGITEAFF. The CDR3 bases are TGTGCCAGCAGCTTGAGCGGGATCACTGAAGCTTTCTTT.

CDR3 nucleotide sequence: TGTGCCAGCAGTGAATCGCGGAGGAACTATGGCTACACCTTC. As protein: CASSESRRNYGYTF. V and J are TRBV25-1 and TRBJ1-2, with D unclear. Trimming cost V 1 base and J 2 bases, with 8 bases left between them. This CDR3 region has 14 residues. Germline V gene lookup returns CDR1 MGHDK and CDR2 SYGVNS.

The V gene is TRBV3-1 (or the pseudogene TRBV3-2), the J gene TRBJ2-7, with TRBD1 matching over 9 bases. V trimming: 4 bases; J trimming: 4 bases; junction bases outside the gene matches: 5. The germline V gene has CDR1 LGHDT and CDR2 YNNKEL (reference sequence). This CDR3 contains 14 residues. The CDR3 reads CASSPRDRVYEQYF. In DNA, the CDR3 is TGTGCCAGCAGCCCGCGGGACAGGGTTTACGAGCAGTACTTC.

The CDR3 coding sequence is TGTGCCAGCAGCTTAGTATCAGTGGGCTCTTCACCCCTCCACTTT. It yields the protein CASSLVSVGSSPLHF. The chain employs TRBV7-9 and TRBJ1-6; D is unclear. V was clipped by 1 base and J by 9 bases, with 13 bases between them. Germline values: CDR1 SEHNR, CDR2 FQNEAQ (reference sequence). This CDR3 contains 15 residues. Using reference TRBV7-9 and TRBJ1-6 for the parts outside the CDR3, the full variable domain is DTGVSQNPRHKITKRGQNVTFRCDPISEHNRLYWYRQTLGQGPEFLTYFQNEAQLEKSRLLSDRFSAERPKGSFSTLEIQRTEQGDSAMYLCASSLVSVGSSPLHFGNGTRLTVT.

The chain employs TRBV5-1 and TRBJ2-3, with D maybe TRBD2 (6 bases). The CDR3 consists of 16 residues. Germline CDR1 SGHRS, CDR2 YFSETQ. Trimming removed 0 bases at V and 5 bases at J, with 16 bases between. CDR3 nucleotide sequence: TGCGCCAGCAGCTTGGGACCGGGAGCTCTCCGAGATACGCAGTATTTT. It translates to CASSLGPGALRDTQYF. Together with reference TRBV5-1 and TRBJ2-3, the CDR3 gives the full variable domain: KAGVTQTPRYLIKTRGQQVTLSCSPISGHRSVSWYQQTPGQGLQFLFEYFSETQRNKGNFPGRFSGRQFSNSRSEMNVSTLELGDSALYLCASSLGPGALRDTQYFGPGTRLTVL.

Turning to this clone: At one end the junction does not follow the germline gene, possibly because of a read error. The chain joins TRBV18 to TRBJ2-7, with D perhaps TRBD1 (6 bases). This CDR3 comprises 14 residues. Germline V CDR1 and CDR2: KGHSH, LQKENI. The CDR3 DNA follows: TGTGCCAGCTCACCATATGGACAGTCCTCCGAGCAGTACTTC. Translation gives CASSPYGQSSEQYF.

The chain is built from TRBV9 and TRBJ1-3; tentative D call: TRBD1 (6 bases). The CDR3 is 16 amino acids. Germline CDR1 is SGDLS and CDR2 is YYNGEE. V was shortened by 2 bases and J by 0 bases, with 12 bases between the two germline ends. In DNA, the CDR3 is TGTGCCAGCAGCGTCCATAGGGGGATCTCTGGAAACACCATATATTTT. This codes for CASSVHRGISGNTIYF.